Shown below are 28 T cell receptor beta chains from a single sample sequenced in a study of control samples from healthy donors and cancer patients. Using immunoSEQ multiplex PCR, the repertoire was profiled, and TCRdb retains in-frame clones only, with some absent. The profile shows 5,600 or so clones, 80% to 90% of them singletons. The sequenced sample was formalin-fixed, paraffin-embedded tissue. Source of these receptors: a female donor with lung cancer.

The chain links TRBV30 to TRBJ2-7; D possibly matches TRBD1 or TRBD2 (5 bases each). V was shortened by 0 bases and J by 5 bases, with 14 bases between the two germline ends. Germline-derived CDR1 and CDR2 are GTSNPN and SVGIG (reference sequence). The CDR3 is 14 amino acids. The CDR3 DNA is TGTGCCTGGAGTGTAATCGGGACGGCCAACGAGCAGTACTTC. Residues: CAWSVIGTANEQYF.

The chain links TRBV7-2 to TRBJ2-6; D gene ambiguous. There are 16 residues in the CDR3. The germline V gene has CDR1 SGHTA and CDR2 FQGNSA. Trimming removed 5 bases from V and 0 bases from J, with 11 bases in between. The CDR3 sequence is CASSERSSSGANVLTF. The CDR3 coding sequence is TGTGCCAGCAGCGAAAGGTCATCCTCTGGGGCCAACGTCCTGACTTTC. Variable domain in full (rest from reference TRBV7-2 and TRBJ2-6): GAGVSQSPSNKVTEKGKDVELRCDPISGHTALYWYRQSLGQGLEFLIYFQGNSAPDKSGLPSDRFSAERTGGSVSTLTIQRTQQEDSAVYLCASSERSSSGANVLTFGAGSRLTVL.

V usage is TRBV7-8 and J usage is TRBJ2-7; D ambiguous. Trimming left V 1 base short and J 5 bases short, with 9 bases between. The CDR3 consists of 13 residues. Germline-derived CDR1 and CDR2 are SGHVS and FQNEAQ. CDR3 sequence: CASSLEGSHEQYF. For the CDR3, the DNA is TGTGCCAGCAGCTTAGAAGGGTCTCACGAGCAGTACTTC. The variable domain in full, with the rest retrieved from reference TRBV7-8 and TRBJ2-7, is GAGVSQSPRYKVAKRGQDVALRCDPISGHVSLFWYQQALGQGPEFLTYFQNEAQLDKSGLPSDRFFAERPEGSVSTLKIQRTQQEDSAVYLCASSLEGSHEQYFGPGTRLTVT.

The CDR3 region is CASSQGLAGGLNTGELFF. The CDR3, as DNA: TGTGCCAGCAGCCAAGGGCTAGCGGGAGGGCTGAACACCGGGGAGCTGTTTTTT. The chain uses TRBV3-1 (or the pseudogene TRBV3-2) and TRBJ2-2; TRBD2 matches at 12 bases. Trimming at V came to 1 base and at J to 1 base, leaving 4 bases not matched to a gene. The CDR3 loop spans 18 amino acids. Germline lookup yields CDR1 LGHDT and CDR2 YNNKEL (reference sequence).

The chain carries TRBV28 and TRBJ2-7; maybe TRBD1 (6 bases). The V gene's germline CDR1 is MDHEN and CDR2 SYDVKM. Trimming removed 5 bases from V and 4 bases from J, with 9 bases in between. The CDR3 consists of 12 residues. Here the CDR3 reads CASSVDRYEQYF. CDR3 nucleotide sequence: TGTGCCAGCAGTGTGGACAGATACGAGCAGTACTTC.

V and J are TRBV27 and TRBJ2-7; no clear D gene. CDR1 is MNHEY and CDR2 is SMNVEV in the germline V gene (reference sequence). V was clipped by 0 bases and J by 4 bases, with 7 bases between them. The CDR3 has 13 residues. The chain's CDR3 is CASSLSRDYEQYF. Written as DNA, the CDR3 is TGTGCCAGCAGTTTATCTCGAGATTACGAGCAGTACTTC.

The chain employs TRBV25-1 and TRBJ1-1; a weak D match, TRBD1 (5 bases). Germline V gene sequence: CDR1 MGHDK, CDR2 SYGVNS. This CDR3 has 15 amino acids. The V and J ends lost 3 bases and 4 bases respectively, with 15 bases between them. This chain's CDR3 is CASSDRRGVATEAFF. The DNA of the CDR3 is TGTGCCAGCAGTGACCGTCGAGGGGTGGCCACTGAAGCTTTCTTT.

V gene TRBV10-3 combines with J gene TRBJ2-1; 9 bases agree with TRBD2. CDR3 length equals 15 residues. Looked up from germline, CDR1 is ENHRY and CDR2 is SYGVKD. Losses at the gene ends were 1 base for V and 9 bases for J; bases not matched to a gene: 7. The CDR3 here is CAISEYSGSEGEQFF. For the CDR3, the DNA is TGTGCCATCAGTGAGTATAGCGGGAGTGAGGGTGAGCAGTTCTTC.

The V call is TRBV7-2, the J call TRBJ2-3, with a possible D match to TRBD1 (5 bases). The CDR3 is 15 residues long. V dropped 1 base and J dropped 3 bases, with 11 bases sitting between them. Germline values: CDR1 SGHTA, CDR2 FQGNSA. The DNA for the CDR3 is TGTGCCAGCAGCTTAGGTTTAGGGGTGACAGATACGCAGTATTTT. Translating it yields CASSLGLGVTDTQYF. The full variable domain, in which reference TRBV7-2 and TRBJ2-3 provide the parts outside the CDR3, is GAGVSQSPSNKVTEKGKDVELRCDPISGHTALYWYRQSLGQGLEFLIYFQGNSAPDKSGLPSDRFSAERTGGSVSTLTIQRTQQEDSAVYLCASSLGLGVTDTQYFGPGTRLTVL.

This clone was seen only a few times. The rearrangement links TRBV6-1 to TRBJ2-7; D remains ambiguous. CDR1 is MNHNS and CDR2 is SASEGT in the germline V gene. CDR3 length: 15 residues. The V and J ends lost 3 bases and 0 bases respectively, with 12 bases between them. This CDR3 reads CASSDQKNPSYEQYF. Written as DNA, the CDR3 is TGTGCCAGCAGTGACCAGAAAAACCCCTCCTACGAGCAGTACTTC.

The rearrangement links TRBV4-2 to TRBJ2-7; D perhaps matches TRBD1 (6 bases). Germline V gene data show CDR1 as LGHNA and CDR2 as YNFKEQ. Trimming shortened V by 0 bases and J by 3 bases, and 12 bases separated the two germline ends. This CDR3 is 15 amino acids long. In DNA, the CDR3 is TGTGCCAGCAGCCAAGACCAGGGGCAGGGCTACGAGCAGTACTTC. Its translation: CASSQDQGQGYEQYF.

This chain connects TRBV7-3 to TRBJ2-5; tentatively, D is TRBD1 or TRBD2 (5 bases each). The CDR3 is 13 amino acids. Germline assignment: CDR1 SGHTA and CDR2 FQGTGA. Trimming cost V 2 bases and J 4 bases, with 8 bases left between them. The CDR3 sequence is CASSLGAGETQYF. The CDR3 DNA reads as TGTGCCAGCAGCTTAGGGGCGGGAGAGACCCAGTACTTC.

This clone was recorded once. The gene calls are TRBV6-6 and TRBJ1-5, with unresolved D. V was clipped by 4 bases and J by 3 bases, with 7 bases between them. The germline gives CDR1 MNHNY, CDR2 SVGAGI (reference sequence). The CDR3 spans 13 residues. The CDR3 loop is CASSLGNNQPQHF. DNA of the CDR3: TGTGCCAGCAGTTTGGGTAACAATCAGCCCCAGCATTTT.

As to this clone: The sample contains more than one DNA sequence encoding this CDR3. The V gene is TRBV29-1, the J gene TRBJ1-3; D remains ambiguous. The CDR3 runs to 13 residues. The germline V gene has CDR1 SQVTM and CDR2 ANQGSEA. The V and J ends lost 4 bases and 3 bases respectively, with 10 bases between them. The CDR3 bases are TGCAGCGTTGGGTTTAGTAGTGGAAACACCATATATTTT. It encodes CSVGFSSGNTIYF.

The chain is built from TRBV28 and TRBJ1-1; D gene uncertain. Germline loops: CDR1 MDHEN, CDR2 SYDVKM. The CDR3 extends over 16 amino acids. V lost 2 bases and J 2 bases, leaving 15 bases between the germline ends. The CDR3 protein is CASSLGPGAGNTEAFF. The DNA for the CDR3 is TGTGCCAGCAGTTTAGGCCCGGGTGCTGGAAACACTGAAGCTTTCTTT.

This clone was recorded once. The chain uses TRBV28 and TRBJ1-2, with TRBD1 matching 7 bases. V was pared by 5 bases and J by 5 bases, with 8 bases of the junction left unmatched. CDR3 length equals 14 residues. Per the germline V gene, CDR1 is MDHEN and CDR2 is SYDVKM. The CDR3, as DNA: TGTGCCAGCAGTCCTACAGGGGCCCCTTATGGCTACACCTTC. This translates into CASSPTGAPYGYTF.

The rearrangement joins TRBV12-3 or TRBV12-4 to TRBJ1-5, with a possible D match to TRBD1 (6 bases). Trimming left V 6 bases short and J 15 bases short, with 21 bases between. The CDR3 loop spans 13 amino acids. DNA of the CDR3: TGTGCCAGCAGCCTAGGGGGGGCCTTGGATCCGCATTTT. It yields the protein CASSLGGALDPHF.

This rearrangement joins TRBV15 to TRBJ2-7; no clear D. Germline lookup yields CDR1 LNHNV and CDR2 YYDKDF (reference sequence). CDR3 size: 13 residues. V was clipped by 8 bases and J by 1 base, with 12 bases between them. CDR3 region: CATSHPMSYEQYF. CDR3 sequence (DNA): TGTGCCACCTCTCACCCCATGTCCTACGAGCAGTACTTC.

This rearrangement joins TRBV5-5 to TRBJ1-2; D gene uncertain. Germline CDR1 SGHKS, CDR2 YYEKEE (reference sequence). Deletions cut 1 base from V and 7 bases from J, with 20 bases between. The CDR3 totals 16 residues. The CDR3 bases are TGTGCCAGCAGCTTGAGCGGTAGCGGGAGAATGAGTGGCTACACCTTC. It translates to CASSLSGSGRMSGYTF.

This chain connects TRBV27 to TRBJ2-2; possibly TRBD2 for D (6 bases). There are 18 residues in the CDR3. In germline, CDR1 is MNHEY, CDR2 SMNVEV (reference sequence). Trimming removed 5 bases at V and 1 base at J, with 20 bases between. The CDR3 coding sequence is TGTGCCAGCAGTCCCGGATATGCCTGGGGGGTGAACACCGGGGAGCTGTTTTTT. Translated: CASSPGYAWGVNTGELFF.

This chain links TRBV20-1 with TRBJ2-7; 9 bases are a match to TRBD2. The CDR3 has 14 residues. Germline V lookup: CDR1 DFQATT, CDR2 SNEGSKA (reference sequence). Trimming at V came to 3 bases and at J to 4 bases, leaving 7 bases not matched to a gene. CDR3 protein: CSASLNAGGYEQYF. The DNA of the CDR3 is TGCAGTGCTAGTCTAAATGCGGGAGGGTACGAGCAGTACTTC.

A remark on this clone: The germline gene is not matched at one end of the junction; a read error may be the cause. The gene calls are TRBV7-7 and TRBJ2-7; 7 nucleotides align to TRBD2. CDR3 length: 16 amino acids. Germline V lookup: CDR1 SSHAT, CDR2 FNYEAQ (reference sequence). The CDR3 region has the DNA TGTGCTAGCAGCTCAGCCGGGACTAACCTCTCCTACGAGCAGTACTTC. Protein sequence: CASSSAGTNLSYEQYF.

The chain joins TRBV4-1 to TRBJ2-2; a possible D gene is TRBD2 (5 bases). Germline V lookup: CDR1 MGHRA, CDR2 YSYEKL. V was pared by 0 bases and J by 5 bases, with 13 bases between. The CDR3 contains 16 residues. This CDR3 reads CASSQDPTGGTGELFF. Written as DNA, the CDR3 is TGCGCCAGCAGCCAAGATCCCACTGGAGGAACCGGGGAGCTGTTTTTT.

J is TRBJ2-2 and V is TRBV30, with 9 bases fitting TRBD2. This CDR3 has 16 amino acids. Germline trimming cut 2 bases from V and 4 bases from J; bases unmatched to any gene: 8. Germline V CDR1 and CDR2: GTSNPN, SVGIG (reference sequence). The CDR3 spells CAWSPIGTSLTGELFF. The CDR3 DNA reads TGTGCCTGGAGTCCAATCGGGACTAGCCTCACCGGGGAGCTGTTTTTT.

This clone was seen only a few times. The chain is built from TRBV11-3 and TRBJ2-7, with D uncertain. Germline lookup yields CDR1 SGHNT and CDR2 YENEEA. V shed 0 bases and J shed 4 bases, with 13 bases lying between them. CDR3 size: 15 residues. The CDR3 region has the DNA TGTGCCAGCAGCTTAGAGGGCTACCTGGATTACGAGCAGTACTTC. Amino acids: CASSLEGYLDYEQYF.

This chain joins TRBV7-9 and TRBJ2-5; D may be TRBD2 (5 bases). The CDR3 contains 14 residues. Germline CDR1 SEHNR, CDR2 FQNEAQ (reference sequence). The ends were cut back, 5 bases at V and 4 bases at J, with 14 bases in the middle. The CDR3 spells CASSPEFEGETQYF. CDR3 nucleotides: TGTGCCAGCAGCCCGGAGTTCGAGGGAGAGACCCAGTACTTC. The complete variable domain, with remaining parts taken from reference TRBV7-9 and TRBJ2-5, reads DTGVSQNPRHKITKRGQNVTFRCDPISEHNRLYWYRQTLGQGPEFLTYFQNEAQLEKSRLLSDRFSAERPKGSFSTLEIQRTEQGDSAMYLCASSPEFEGETQYFGPGTRLLVL.

The rearrangement links TRBV6-4 to TRBJ2-7, with D perhaps matching TRBD1 (5 bases). The V end lost 2 bases, the J end lost 12 bases, and 11 bases lay between the germline ends. This CDR3 comprises 11 residues. From germline, CDR1 is MRHNA and CDR2 SNTAGT. The CDR3 DNA sequence: TGTGCCAGCAGTGACCCCGACAGCACGTACTTC. Amino acid sequence: CASSDPDSTYF.

The rearrangement joins TRBV9 to TRBJ1-1; D is perhaps TRBD1 (6 bases). The V end was cut by 3 bases, the J end by 0 bases, with 21 bases between. CDR3 length: 18 amino acids. Germline V gene sequence: CDR1 SGDLS, CDR2 YYNGEE. The CDR3 nucleotides are TGTGCCAGCAGCGCTGGGGGGGGCATCCTACCCATGAACACTGAAGCTTTCTTT. It translates to CASSAGGGILPMNTEAFF.